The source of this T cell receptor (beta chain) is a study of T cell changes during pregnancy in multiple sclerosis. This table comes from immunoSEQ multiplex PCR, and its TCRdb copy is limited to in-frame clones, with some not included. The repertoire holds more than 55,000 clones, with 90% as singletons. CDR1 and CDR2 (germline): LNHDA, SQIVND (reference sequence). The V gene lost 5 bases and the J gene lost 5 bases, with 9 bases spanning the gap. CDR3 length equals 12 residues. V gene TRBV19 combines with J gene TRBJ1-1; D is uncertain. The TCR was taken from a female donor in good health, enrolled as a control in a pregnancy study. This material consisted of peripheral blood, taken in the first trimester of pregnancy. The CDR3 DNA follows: TGTGCCAGTAGTGCGGGGTGGACTGAAGCTTTCTTT. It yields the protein CASSAGWTEAFF. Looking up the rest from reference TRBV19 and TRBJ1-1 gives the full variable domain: DGGITQSPKYLFRKEGQNVTLSCEQNLNHDAMYWYRQDPGQGLRLIYYSQIVNDFQKGDIAEGYSVSREKKESFPLTVTSAQKNPTAFYLCASSAGWTEAFFGQGTRLTVV.